A selection of T cell receptor beta chains follows, all from one sample in a study of T cells in Graves' hyperthyroidism and ophthalmopathy. From the multiplex PCR reads, TCRdb called clonotypes with MiXCR, one entry per CDR3 protein. Of around 580,000 distinct CDR3 sequences detected, about a sixth appear once; the ten largest clones hold around a sixth. Sequencing was done on a sample of blood. Receptors originate from a woman younger than 35 with Graves' hyperthyroidism. The CDR3 runs from the conserved cysteine through the conserved F or W. Fields, in order: V gene, J gene, clone size, D gene, CDR3 protein, CDR3 DNA. The D gene is left open where the match is weak. Clone size, where shown, is once, few, many, or a class for clones that have expanded.

>TRBV18|TRBJ2-3|-|TRBD1
CASSELPGQGQRDWDTQYF
TGTGCCAGCTCAGAATTACCGGGACAGGGACAACGGGATTGGGATACGCAGTATTTT
>TRBV5-1|TRBJ2-2|-|-
CASSLVFGTGGELFF
TGCGCCAGCAGCTTGGTCTTCGGAACGGGCGGGGAGCTGTTTTTT
>TRBV20-1|TRBJ2-4|many|TRBD1
CSADWDRGLAKNIQYF
TGCAGTGCCGATTGGGACAGGGGCTTAGCCAAAAACATTCAGTACTTC
>TRBV10-1|TRBJ2-3|many|TRBD2
CASTEVAGLGTDTQYF
TGCGCCAGCACCGAAGTAGCGGGACTTGGCACAGATACGCAGTATTTT
>TRBV6-1|TRBJ2-1|many|-
CASIVNSNEQFF
TGTGCCAGCATAGTGAATTCCAATGAGCAGTTCTTC
>TRBV18|TRBJ1-1|-|TRBD1
CAGSPGQGASEAFF
TGTGCCGGCTCACCGGGACAGGGGGCCTCTGAAGCTTTCTTT
>TRBV4-1|TRBJ2-3|-|TRBD2
CASSHIAGYTDTQYF
TGCGCCAGCAGCCACATAGCGGGATACACAGATACGCAGTATTTT
>TRBV6-2/TRBV6-3|TRBJ2-7|-|-
CASSSIHELYEQYF
TGTGCCAGCAGTTCAATCCACGAGCTCTACGAGCAGTACTTC
>TRBV3-1|TRBJ1-3|few|-
CASSPRPISGNTIYF
TGTGCCAGCAGCCCCCGACCGATCTCTGGAAACACCATATATTTT
>TRBV12-3/TRBV12-4|TRBJ2-3|many|-
CASSFGQAILGRITDTQYF
TGTGCCAGCAGTTTCGGACAAGCCATATTGGGGCGAATCACAGATACGCAGTATTTT
>TRBV29-1|TRBJ2-5|-|-
CSVVLSERETQYF
TGCAGCGTTGTGTTAAGTGAGCGGGAGACCCAGTACTTC
>TRBV6-2/TRBV6-3|TRBJ1-5|many|TRBD1
CASSSDRSNQPQHF
TGTGCCAGCAGTTCGGACAGGAGCAATCAGCCCCAGCATTTT
>TRBV7-8|TRBJ1-3|-|TRBD1
CASSLRRTGAGNTIYF
TGTGCCAGCAGCTTAAGAAGGACAGGGGCTGGAAACACCATATATTTT
>TRBV25-1|TRBJ2-3|-|TRBD2
CASSDKAGGPPDTQYF
TGTGCCAGCAGTGACAAGGCGGGAGGGCCCCCAGATACGCAGTATTTT
>TRBV20-1|TRBJ2-7|-|TRBD2
CSARRERLAGGPNYEQYF
TGCAGTGCTAGACGGGAAAGACTAGCGGGAGGGCCCAACTACGAGCAGTACTTC
>TRBV20-1|TRBJ2-1|-|TRBD1
CSARGGRTGVNEQFF
TGCAGTGCTAGAGGGGGCAGGACAGGGGTCAATGAGCAGTTCTTC
>TRBV20-1|TRBJ2-7|few|-
CSARGTPAEQYF
TGCAGTGCTAGAGGGACTCCCGCCGAGCAGTACTTC
>TRBV2|TRBJ2-7|many|-
CASVGLYLSYEQYF
TGTGCCAGCGTGGGACTTTACCTCTCCTACGAGCAGTACTTC
>TRBV20-1|TRBJ1-1|many|-
CSARDPSGTPNTEAFF
TGCAGTGCTAGAGACCCGTCCGGGACACCGAACACTGAAGCTTTCTTT
>TRBV6-2/TRBV6-3|TRBJ2-3|-|-
CASTMGLASDTQYF
TGTGCCAGCACCATGGGGCTAGCCTCGGATACGCAGTATTTT
>TRBV7-9|TRBJ2-7|-|-
CASSLFGRLRDEQYF
TGTGCCAGCAGCTTGTTTGGGAGGCTAAGGGACGAGCAGTACTTC
>TRBV5-1|TRBJ2-5|many|-
CASSHRDPQETQYF
TGCGCCAGCAGCCACCGGGACCCCCAAGAGACCCAGTACTTC
>TRBV2|TRBJ1-4|many|TRBD1
CATDLTGGEKLFF
TGTGCCACGGACCTGACAGGGGGTGAAAAACTGTTTTTT
>TRBV4-3|TRBJ2-7|-|TRBD2
CASSQDMGGGSYEQYF
TGCGCCAGCAGCCAAGATATGGGGGGGGGCTCCTACGAGCAGTACTTC
>TRBV19|TRBJ1-1|-|-
CASLGGPAMNTEAFF
TGTGCCAGTCTGGGGGGGCCGGCAATGAACACTGAAGCTTTCTTT
>TRBV20-1|TRBJ1-1|few|-
CSARDRRGLNTEAFF
TGCAGTGCTAGAGATCGTAGGGGACTGAATACTGAAGCTTTCTTT
>TRBV12-3/TRBV12-4|TRBJ2-5|many|-
CASSPRAGQETQYF
TGTGCCAGCAGTCCAAGGGCAGGGCAAGAGACCCAGTACTTC
>TRBV11-3|TRBJ1-3|few|-
CASSLVLGNTIYF
TGTGCCAGCAGCTTAGTGCTCGGGAACACCATATATTTT
>TRBV20-1|TRBJ2-3|many|TRBD2
CSARSILAGVADTQYF
TGCAGTGCAAGATCGATACTAGCGGGAGTTGCAGATACGCAGTATTTT
>TRBV7-3|TRBJ2-2|many|-
CASSLLGGDTGELFF
TGTGCCAGCAGCTTACTTGGGGGTGACACCGGGGAGCTGTTTTTT
>TRBV12-5|TRBJ1-1|-|-
CASGVSGQMNTEAFF
TGTGCTAGTGGGGTATCAGGGCAAATGAACACTGAAGCTTTCTTT
>TRBV20-1|TRBJ1-3|few|-
CSARAGTRGNTIYF
TGCAGTGCTAGAGCCGGGACACGCGGAAACACCATATATTTT
>TRBV7-2|TRBJ2-5|many|-
CASSHWETQYF
TGTGCCAGCAGCCATTGGGAGACCCAGTACTTC
>TRBV27|TRBJ2-5|many|TRBD2
CASKVAGGGETQYF
TGTGCCAGCAAGGTAGCGGGGGGGGGAGAGACCCAGTACTTC
>TRBV5-1|TRBJ2-7|-|TRBD2
CASSFEAGGHEQYF
TGCGCCAGCAGCTTTGAGGCGGGAGGGCACGAGCAGTACTTC
>TRBV5-1|TRBJ2-2|few|TRBD2
CASSSGLAGDSDTGELFF
TGCGCCAGCAGCTCGGGACTAGCGGGAGATTCGGACACCGGGGAGCTGTTTTTT
>TRBV12-3/TRBV12-4|TRBJ2-1|many|TRBD1
CASRPGQGRSYNEQFF
TGTGCCAGCAGACCCGGACAGGGTAGATCCTACAATGAGCAGTTCTTC
>TRBV12-3/TRBV12-4|TRBJ1-1|many|TRBD1
CASGQGQGNTEAFF
TGTGCCAGCGGTCAGGGACAGGGTAACACTGAAGCTTTCTTT
>TRBV5-8|TRBJ1-2|-|-
CASSLAPGGPGTF
TGTGCCAGCAGCTTGGCCCCTGGAGGCCCGGGAACCTTC
>TRBV28|TRBJ2-7|many|-
CASRIQGTQQYF
TGTGCCAGCAGAATACAGGGTACTCAGCAGTACTTC
>TRBV7-9|TRBJ2-1|many|-
CASSLAPLQGYNEQFF
TGTGCCAGCAGCTTAGCCCCCCTACAGGGATACAATGAGCAGTTCTTC
>TRBV18|TRBJ2-7|many|-
CASSPPSSSYEQYF
TGTGCCAGCTCACCACCTTCTAGCTCCTACGAGCAGTACTTC
>TRBV14|TRBJ1-1|-|-
CASSPLETRANTEAFF
TGTGCCAGCAGCCCGCTAGAGACCAGGGCGAACACTGAAGCTTTCTTT
>TRBV29-1|TRBJ1-4|many|-
CSVEGVGEKLFF
TGCAGCGTTGAAGGGGTTGGTGAAAAACTGTTTTTT
>TRBV10-2|TRBJ2-3|few|-
CASSEQHRTDTQYF
TGCGCCAGCAGTGAGCAGCACCGCACAGATACGCAGTATTTT
>TRBV12-3/TRBV12-4|TRBJ2-1|many|-
CASSWGNEQFF
TGTGCCAGCAGTTGGGGCAATGAGCAGTTCTTC
>TRBV20-1|TRBJ2-1|-|TRBD2
CSARAGGAGSPHNEQFF
TGCAGTGCTAGAGCGGGAGGAGCGGGATCCCCCCACAATGAGCAGTTCTTC
>TRBV20-1|TRBJ2-2|-|-
CSAVNRARVPGELCF
TGCAGTGCCGTAAACAGGGCGCGGGTCCCCGGGGAGCTGTGTTTT
>TRBV6-1|TRBJ2-3|few|TRBD2
CASSEAPGLAGFTQYF
TGTGCCAGCAGTGAAGCCCCGGGACTAGCGGGATTTACGCAGTATTTT
>TRBV7-2|TRBJ1-3|few|-
CASSTRGRGNTIYF
TGTGCCAGCAGCACAAGGGGCCGGGGAAACACCATATATTTT
>TRBV4-1|TRBJ2-3|once|-
CASSPPGPAGDTQYF
TGCGCCAGCAGCCCCCCCGGTCCAGCAGGGGATACGCAGTATTTT
>TRBV7-9|TRBJ1-1|-|-
CANSSTPEAFF
TGTGCCAACAGCTCTACTCCTGAAGCTTTCTTT
>TRBV7-8|TRBJ2-7|many|-
CASSLESTVYEQYF
TGTGCCAGCAGCTTAGAATCAACGGTTTACGAGCAGTACTTC
>TRBV12-3/TRBV12-4|TRBJ2-7|-|TRBD1
CASSLATGAPYEQYF
TGTGCCAGCAGTTTAGCTACAGGGGCGCCCTACGAGCAGTACTTC
>TRBV7-6|TRBJ2-7|many|-
CASSLAQASYEQYF
TGTGCCAGCAGCTTAGCACAAGCCTCCTACGAGCAGTACTTC
>TRBV2|TRBJ1-2|many|-
CASSSQGYGYTF
TGTGCCAGCAGTTCCCAGGGGTATGGCTACACCTTC
>TRBV12-3/TRBV12-4|TRBJ1-4|-|TRBD1
CASSLADRTNEKLFF
TGTGCCAGCAGTTTAGCGGACAGGACTAATGAAAAACTGTTTTTT
>TRBV10-3|TRBJ1-2|few|-
CAISDRVFGYTF
TGTGCCATCAGTGACAGGGTTTTTGGCTACACCTTC
>TRBV11-2|TRBJ1-1|-|-
CASSLVIGAFF
TGTGCCAGCAGCTTAGTTATCGGAGCCTTCTTT